The clone carrying this TCR beta chain has a count of ten or more. The antigen is unknown. RNA transcripts were the template for amplifying TCR beta CDR3 regions. During a first-round RT-PCR of the TCR CDR3, the HTBI primer set was used. Each CDR3 protein gets one entry after TCRdb re-called the multiplex PCR reads with MiXCR. The sample records about 610,000 distinct CDR3 sequences, under 60% being singletons. Lactation, pregnancy, other autoimmune disease or uncontrolled infection excluded patients. This sample stems from a study of T cells in Graves' hyperthyroidism and ophthalmopathy. General study results and limits: The model made its ophthalmopathy prediction, and onset followed a median around 6.5 months later.

Trimming removed 4 bases at V and 2 bases at J, with 8 bases between. This CDR3 contains 12 residues. In germline, CDR1 is DFQATT, CDR2 SNEGSKA (reference sequence). This chain uses TRBV20-1 with TRBJ1-1, with no clear D. The sequence came from a woman aged 18-35 years with Graves' hyperthyroidism. Sequenced: peripheral blood or thyroid tissue (not recorded which). This CDR3 reads CSAKRGNTEAFF. CDR3 nucleotide sequence: TGCAGTGCTAAGCGGGGAAACACTGAAGCTTTCTTT.